The 14 T cell receptor beta chains listed next were all sequenced from one sample in a study of T cell responses to AZD1222 COVID-19 vaccine. Method: immunoSEQ multiplex PCR; TCRdb's copy keeps in-frame clones and lacks some. The sample holds around 160,000 clones; around 91% are singletons and the top ten take approximately 5.2%. The input for sequencing was peripheral blood, taken on day 0 of AZD1222 vaccination. These receptors came from an adult in good health.

The chain uses TRBV6-1 and TRBJ1-3, with D possibly TRBD1 on 6 matching bases. V was clipped by 2 bases and J by 2 bases, with 13 bases between them. CDR1 MNHNS and CDR2 SASEGT come from the germline V gene. The CDR3 extends over 16 amino acids. The CDR3 sequence: CASSESGAVPGNTIYF. In nucleotides, the CDR3 is TGTGCCAGCAGTGAATCAGGGGCAGTCCCTGGAAACACCATATATTTT.

This clone has just one count. The chain has TRBV12-3 or TRBV12-4 and TRBJ2-5; D not resolved. V lost 11 bases, J lost 5 bases, and 9 bases lay in between. The CDR3 is made up of 10 amino acids. The CDR3 coding sequence is TGTGCCGTCGGATTGGAGACCCAGTACTTC. Residues: CAVGLETQYF.

The rearrangement uses TRBV27 and TRBJ2-3, with 8 bases lining up with TRBD2. The CDR3 length is 16 residues. V was clipped by 2 bases and J by 4 bases; unmatched bases: 8. CDR1 is MNHEY and CDR2 is SMNVEV in the germline V gene (reference sequence). The CDR3: CASSLTSGTPADTQYF. For the CDR3, the DNA is TGTGCCAGCAGTTTAACTAGCGGCACCCCTGCAGATACGCAGTATTTT.

The chain links TRBV7-2 to TRBJ1-2, with 8 bases fitting TRBD1. V trimming: 5 bases; J trimming: 2 bases; junction bases outside the gene matches: 16. The CDR3 spans 18 residues. Looked up from germline, CDR1 is SGHTA and CDR2 is FQGNSA. The CDR3 region is CASSARIINRGGNYGYTF. CDR3 coding DNA: TGTGCCAGCAGCGCCCGAATAATCAACAGGGGGGGAAACTATGGCTACACCTTC.

A few counts support this clone. The chain carries TRBV2 and TRBJ2-7; D could derive from TRBD1 or TRBD2 (6 bases each). This CDR3 is built from 14 residues. Germline-derived CDR1 and CDR2 are SNHLY and FYNNEI. Trimming cost V 6 bases and J 0 bases, with 12 bases left between them. The CDR3 reads CASRRDISSYEQYF. The CDR3 nucleotides are TGTGCCAGCAGGCGGGACATAAGCTCCTACGAGCAGTACTTC.

V is TRBV27 and J is TRBJ1-6; D is perhaps TRBD1 (6 bases). V was shortened by 6 bases and J by 10 bases, with 16 bases between the two germline ends. The CDR3 extends over 14 amino acids. From germline, CDR1 is MNHEY and CDR2 SMNVEV (reference sequence). The CDR3 is CASSYRENASPLHF. The DNA of the CDR3 is TGTGCCAGCAGCTACAGGGAGAACGCGTCACCCCTCCACTTT.

The chain recombines TRBV29-1 with TRBJ1-2; 7 nucleotides match TRBD1. Trimming cost V 7 bases and J 4 bases; bases outside gene matches: 9. Germline V lookup: CDR1 SQVTM, CDR2 ANQGSEA. The length of the CDR3 is 13 residues. The CDR3 coding sequence is TGCAGCGCCAGGGGGGGGAGAAGCTATGGCTACACCTTC. This translates into CSARGGRSYGYTF. Full variable domain (missing parts from reference TRBV29-1 and TRBJ1-2): SAVISQKPSRDICQRGTSLTIQCQVDSQVTMMFWYRQQPGQSLTLIATANQGSEATYESGFVIDKFPISRPNLTFSTLTVSNMSPEDSSIYLCSARGGRSYGYTFGSGTRLTVV.

The chain is built from TRBV5-5 and TRBJ1-4; the D is unclear. Germline CDR1 SGHKS, CDR2 YYEKEE (reference sequence). This CDR3 contains 12 residues. The V end was cut by 5 bases, the J end by 8 bases, with 10 bases between. CDR3 loop: CASRGSLEKLFF. Written as DNA, the CDR3 is TGTGCCAGCAGAGGCAGTCTAGAAAAACTGTTTTTT. The variable domain in full, completed from reference TRBV5-5 and TRBJ1-4, reads DAGVTQSPTHLIKTRGQQVTLRCSPISGHKSVSWYQQVLGQGPQFIFQYYEKEERGRGNFPDRFSARQFPNYSSELNVNALLLGDSALYLCASRGSLEKLFFGSGTQLSVL.

V usage is TRBV5-1 and J usage is TRBJ2-5; D may be TRBD1 or TRBD2 (5 bases each). Germline V gene sequence: CDR1 SGHRS, CDR2 YFSETQ. Trimming stripped 4 bases from V and 3 bases from J, with 28 bases between. There are 19 residues in the CDR3. The CDR3 coding sequence is TGCGCCAGCAGCCGCACAATCGACAGCTTCCTGGGAGTTAAAGAGACCCAGTACTTC. Amino acids: CASSRTIDSFLGVKETQYF.

V and J are TRBV12-3 or TRBV12-4 and TRBJ2-7; D uncertain. The CDR3 has 13 amino acids. V lost 5 bases, J lost 0 bases, and 8 bases lay in between. In DNA, the CDR3 is TGTGCCAGCAGTCCGGCAGCCTCCTACGAGCAGTACTTC. It specifies CASSPAASYEQYF.

The CDR3 DNA reads as TGTGCCAGTAGTAGGACAAACTATGGCTACACCTTC. As protein: CASSRTNYGYTF. The chain is built from TRBV19 and TRBJ1-2; TRBD1 might be the D (5 bases). The CDR3 runs to 12 residues. V was shortened by 4 bases and J by 2 bases, with 5 bases between the two germline ends. CDR1 and CDR2 from the germline V gene are LNHDA and SQIVND (reference sequence).

V gene TRBV2 combines with J gene TRBJ2-7; 11 bases map to TRBD1. CDR1 is SNHLY, CDR2 FYNNEI, per germline. V lost 3 bases, J lost 2 bases, and 0 bases stayed unmatched. This CDR3 has 14 amino acids. The DNA of the CDR3 is TGTGCCAGCAGTGAGGGACAGGGGGCCTACGAGCAGTACTTC. Its protein product is CASSEGQGAYEQYF.

This clone was seen just once. The rearrangement uses TRBV5-8 and TRBJ1-4; D is uncertain. The germline V and J ends were trimmed by 1 base and 1 base, with 8 bases remaining between them. This CDR3 has 15 residues. Germline values: CDR1 SGHTS, CDR2 YDEGEE. The chain's CDR3 is CASSLMGGTNEKLFF. DNA of the CDR3: TGTGCCAGCAGCTTGATGGGAGGAACTAATGAAAAACTGTTTTTT.

The rearrangement links TRBV5-6 to TRBJ1-1, with D perhaps matching TRBD1 (5 bases). The CDR3 contains 13 residues. V was pared by 4 bases and J by 4 bases, with 11 bases between. The germline V gene encodes CDR1 SGHDT and CDR2 YYEEEE. The CDR3 loop reads CASSAARGTEAFF. The CDR3 DNA reads as TGTGCCAGCAGCGCGGCGAGGGGCACTGAAGCTTTCTTT.